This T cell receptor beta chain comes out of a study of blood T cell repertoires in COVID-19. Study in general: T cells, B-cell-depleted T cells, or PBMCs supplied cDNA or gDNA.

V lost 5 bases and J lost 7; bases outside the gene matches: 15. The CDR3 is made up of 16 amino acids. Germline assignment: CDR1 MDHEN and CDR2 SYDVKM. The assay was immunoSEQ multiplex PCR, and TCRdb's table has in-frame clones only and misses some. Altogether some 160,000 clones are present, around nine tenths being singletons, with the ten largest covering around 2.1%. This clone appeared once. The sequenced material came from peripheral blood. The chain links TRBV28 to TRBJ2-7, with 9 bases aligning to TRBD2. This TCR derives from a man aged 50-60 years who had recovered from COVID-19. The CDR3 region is CASSLPKVAGVGEQYF. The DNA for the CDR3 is TGTGCCAGCAGTCTCCCCAAGGTAGCGGGAGTAGGGGAGCAGTACTTC.